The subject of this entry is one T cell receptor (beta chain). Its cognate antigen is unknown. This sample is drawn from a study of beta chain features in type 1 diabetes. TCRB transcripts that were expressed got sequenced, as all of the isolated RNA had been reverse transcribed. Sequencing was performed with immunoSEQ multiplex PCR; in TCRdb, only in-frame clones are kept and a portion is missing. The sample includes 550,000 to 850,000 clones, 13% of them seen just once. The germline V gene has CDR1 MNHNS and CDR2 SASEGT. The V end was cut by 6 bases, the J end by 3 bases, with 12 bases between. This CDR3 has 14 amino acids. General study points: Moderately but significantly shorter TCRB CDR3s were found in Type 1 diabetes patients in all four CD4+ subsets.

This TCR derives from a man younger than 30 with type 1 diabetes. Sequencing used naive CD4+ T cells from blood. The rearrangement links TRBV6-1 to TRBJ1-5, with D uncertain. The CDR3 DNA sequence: TGTGCCAGCAGCTTCCAGCTACTCAATCAGCCCCAGCATTTT. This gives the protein CASSFQLLNQPQHF.